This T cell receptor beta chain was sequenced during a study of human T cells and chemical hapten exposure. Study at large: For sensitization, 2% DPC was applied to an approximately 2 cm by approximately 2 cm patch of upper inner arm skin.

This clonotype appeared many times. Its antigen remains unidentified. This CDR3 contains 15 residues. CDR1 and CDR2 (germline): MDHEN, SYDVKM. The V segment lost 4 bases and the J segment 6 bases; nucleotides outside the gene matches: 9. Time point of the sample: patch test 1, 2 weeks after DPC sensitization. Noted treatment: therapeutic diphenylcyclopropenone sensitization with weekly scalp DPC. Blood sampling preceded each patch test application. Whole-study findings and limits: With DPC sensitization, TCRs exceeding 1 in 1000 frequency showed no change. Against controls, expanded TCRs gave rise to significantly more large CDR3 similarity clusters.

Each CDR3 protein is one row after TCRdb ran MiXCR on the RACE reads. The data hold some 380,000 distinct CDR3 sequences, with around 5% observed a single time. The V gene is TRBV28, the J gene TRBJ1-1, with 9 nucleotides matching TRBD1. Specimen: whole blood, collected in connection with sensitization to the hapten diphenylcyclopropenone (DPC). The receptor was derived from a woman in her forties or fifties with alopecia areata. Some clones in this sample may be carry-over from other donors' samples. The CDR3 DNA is TGTGCCAGCAGTTCCGACAGGGGGATCTTTGCTGAAGCTTTCTTT. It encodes CASSSDRGIFAEAFF.